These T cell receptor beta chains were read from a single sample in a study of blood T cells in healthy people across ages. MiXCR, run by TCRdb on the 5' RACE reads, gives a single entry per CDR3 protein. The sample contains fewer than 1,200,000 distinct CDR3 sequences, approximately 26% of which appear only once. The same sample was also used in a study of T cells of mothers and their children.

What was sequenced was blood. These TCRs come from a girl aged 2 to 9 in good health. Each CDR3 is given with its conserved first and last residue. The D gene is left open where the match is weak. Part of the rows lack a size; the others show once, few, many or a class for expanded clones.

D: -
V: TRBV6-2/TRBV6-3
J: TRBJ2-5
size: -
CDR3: CASSYYPGVQETQYF
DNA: TGTGCCAGCAGTTACTACCCAGGGGTCCAAGAGACCCAGTACTTC

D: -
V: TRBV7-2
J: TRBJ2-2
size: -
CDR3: CASSLLNTNTGELFF
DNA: TGTGCCAGCAGCTTACTTAACACGAACACCGGGGAGCTGTTTTTT

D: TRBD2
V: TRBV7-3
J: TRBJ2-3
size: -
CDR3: CASSASSGGADTQYF
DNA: TGTGCCAGCAGCGCATCTAGCGGGGGGGCCGATACGCAGTATTTT

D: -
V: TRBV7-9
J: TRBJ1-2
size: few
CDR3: CASSGVGAADFNYGYTF
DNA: TGTGCCAGCAGCGGTGTGGGGGCCGCAGACTTTAACTATGGCTACACCTTC

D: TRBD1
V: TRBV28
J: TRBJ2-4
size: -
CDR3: CASSFSQGELDIQYF
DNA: TGTGCCAGCAGTTTCTCGCAGGGGGAATTAGACATTCAGTACTTC

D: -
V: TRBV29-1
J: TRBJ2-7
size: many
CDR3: CSVRGVLSYEQYF
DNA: TGCAGCGTGAGGGGAGTTCTCTCCTACGAGCAGTACTTC

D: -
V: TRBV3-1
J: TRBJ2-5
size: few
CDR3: CASSYQDYRPDQETQYF
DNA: TGTGCCAGCAGTTACCAGGACTACCGTCCGGACCAAGAGACCCAGTACTTC

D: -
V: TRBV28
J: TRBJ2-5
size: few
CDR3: CASSPFRGETQYF
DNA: TGTGCCAGCAGCCCGTTTAGAGGAGAGACCCAGTACTTC

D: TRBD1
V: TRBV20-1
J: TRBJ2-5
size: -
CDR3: CSARGTGAPQETQYF
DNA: TGCAGTGCTAGAGGGACAGGGGCCCCCCAGGAGACCCAGTACTTC

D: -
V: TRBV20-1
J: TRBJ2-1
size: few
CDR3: CSAREFETSYNEQFF
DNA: TGCAGTGCTAGGGAATTTGAGACTAGTTACAATGAGCAGTTCTTC

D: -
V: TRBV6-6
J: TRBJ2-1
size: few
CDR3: CASSWTASVNEQFF
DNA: TGTGCCAGCAGTTGGACGGCTAGCGTAAATGAGCAGTTCTTC

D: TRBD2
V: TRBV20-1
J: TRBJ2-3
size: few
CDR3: CSARIIAGAPSTDTQYF
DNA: TGCAGTGCCCGGATCATAGCGGGGGCACCTAGCACAGATACGCAGTATTTT

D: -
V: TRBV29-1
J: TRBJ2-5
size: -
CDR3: CSVEEGFNLF
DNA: TGCAGCGTTGAAGAAGGCTTTAATCTCTTC

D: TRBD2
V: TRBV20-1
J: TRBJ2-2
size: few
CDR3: CSAEPTSGGPNTGELFF
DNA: TGCAGTGCTGAACCGACTAGCGGGGGACCGAACACCGGGGAGCTGTTTTTT

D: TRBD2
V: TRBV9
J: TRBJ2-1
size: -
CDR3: CASSVGTSNEQFF
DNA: TGTGCCAGCAGCGTAGGGACTAGCAATGAGCAGTTCTTC

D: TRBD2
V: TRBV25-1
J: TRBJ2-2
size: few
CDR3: CASSDSAGVEKLPGELFF
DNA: TGTGCCAGCAGTGATTCTGCGGGGGTAGAAAAACTGCCCGGGGAGCTGTTTTTT

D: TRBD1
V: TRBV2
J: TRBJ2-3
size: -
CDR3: CASNPGTELQYF
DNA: TGTGCCAGCAACCCCGGGACAGAATTGCAGTATTTT

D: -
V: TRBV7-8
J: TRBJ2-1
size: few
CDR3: CASSLTRMVRHEQFF
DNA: TGTGCCAGCAGCTTAACTAGAATGGTTCGCCATGAGCAGTTCTTC

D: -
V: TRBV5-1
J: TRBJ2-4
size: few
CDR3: CASSSSGLLAKNIQYF
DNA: TGCGCCAGCAGCTCCTCTGGCCTTCTAGCCAAAAACATTCAGTACTTC

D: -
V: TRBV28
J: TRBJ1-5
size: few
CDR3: CASSHRDLWEPQHF
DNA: TGTGCCAGCAGCCACAGGGACCTCTGGGAGCCCCAGCATTTT

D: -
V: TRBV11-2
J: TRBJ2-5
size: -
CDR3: CASSSGIYTGTETQYF
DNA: TGTGCCAGCAGCTCCGGGATTTATACAGGGACGGAGACCCAGTACTTC

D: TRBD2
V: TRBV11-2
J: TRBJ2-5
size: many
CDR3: CASSLDGLAGDVTQYF
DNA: TGTGCCAGCAGCTTAGACGGACTAGCGGGAGATGTGACCCAGTACTTC

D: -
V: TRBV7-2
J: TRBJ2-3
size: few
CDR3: CASRPTFTDTQYF
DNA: TGTGCCAGCAGGCCGACCTTCACAGATACGCAGTATTTT

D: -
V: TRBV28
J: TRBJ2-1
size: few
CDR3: CAGGTTGVPYNEQFF
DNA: TGTGCCGGCGGCACTACGGGAGTCCCTTACAATGAGCAGTTCTTC

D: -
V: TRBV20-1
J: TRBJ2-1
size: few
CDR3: CSAPLAVGLRQFF
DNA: TGCAGTGCTCCCTTAGCCGTAGGACTTCGGCAGTTCTTC

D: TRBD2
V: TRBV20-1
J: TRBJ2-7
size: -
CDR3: CSADSLAGGGYEQYF
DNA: TGCAGTGCCGATTCCTTAGCGGGGGGTGGGTACGAGCAGTACTTC

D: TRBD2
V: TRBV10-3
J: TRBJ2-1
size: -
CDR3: CAISDVAGSDPYNEQFF
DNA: TGTGCCATCAGTGATGTAGCGGGGTCCGACCCCTACAATGAGCAGTTCTTC

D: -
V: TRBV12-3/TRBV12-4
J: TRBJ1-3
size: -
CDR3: CASSPSSFMGHTIYF
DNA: TGTGCCAGCAGTCCTTCCTCCTTCATGGGACACACCATATATTTT

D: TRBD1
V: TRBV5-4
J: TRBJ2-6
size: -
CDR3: CATQRAGGPYSSGANVLTF
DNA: TGTGCCACCCAGAGAGCAGGGGGCCCGTATAGCTCTGGGGCCAACGTCCTGACTTTC

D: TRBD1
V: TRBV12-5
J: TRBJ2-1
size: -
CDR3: CASGYSTGTGSGKDNEQFF
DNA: TGTGCTAGTGGCTATTCTACCGGGACAGGGAGCGGCAAGGACAATGAGCAGTTCTTC

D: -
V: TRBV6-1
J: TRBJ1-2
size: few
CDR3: CASRRQAISVDGGYTF
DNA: TGTGCCAGCAGACGGCAGGCCATCTCCGTCGATGGTGGCTACACCTTC

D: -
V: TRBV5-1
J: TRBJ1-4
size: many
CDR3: CASSLGAATNEKLFF
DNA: TGCGCCAGCAGCTTGGGAGCTGCAACTAATGAAAAACTGTTTTTT

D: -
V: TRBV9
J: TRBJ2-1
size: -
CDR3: CARRGGYNEQFF
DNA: TGTGCCAGGAGGGGTGGTTACAATGAGCAGTTCTTC

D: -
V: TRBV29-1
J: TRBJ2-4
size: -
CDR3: CSVVTGGAKNIQYF
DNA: TGCAGCGTGGTCACCGGGGGAGCCAAAAACATTCAGTACTTC

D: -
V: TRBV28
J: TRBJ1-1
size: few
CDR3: CASSPLAYTEAFF
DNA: TGTGCCAGCAGCCCGCTGGCGTACACTGAAGCTTTCTTT

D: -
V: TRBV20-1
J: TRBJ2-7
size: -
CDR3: CSATGLSTIDYEQYF
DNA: TGCAGTGCTACGGGACTCTCAACGATAGACTACGAGCAGTACTTC

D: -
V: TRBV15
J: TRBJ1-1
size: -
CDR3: CATSSTRDTRNTEAFF
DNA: TGTGCCACCAGCAGTACCCGGGACACACGAAACACTGAAGCTTTCTTT

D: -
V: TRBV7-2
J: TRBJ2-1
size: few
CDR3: CASSLARSGEQFF
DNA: TGTGCCAGCAGCTTAGCCCGGTCCGGTGAGCAGTTCTTC

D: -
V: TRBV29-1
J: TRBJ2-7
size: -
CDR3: CSVEDQRSEQYF
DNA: TGCAGCGTTGAAGATCAAAGGAGCGAGCAGTACTTC

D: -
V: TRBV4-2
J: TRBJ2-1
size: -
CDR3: CASSDTGYNEQFF
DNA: TGTGCCAGCAGCGACACAGGATACAATGAGCAGTTCTTC

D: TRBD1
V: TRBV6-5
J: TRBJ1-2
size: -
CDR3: CASSYRQGRGYTF
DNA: TGTGCCAGCAGTTACCGACAGGGAAGGGGCTACACCTTC

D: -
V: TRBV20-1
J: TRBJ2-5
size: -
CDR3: CSARQDGVKETQYF
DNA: TGCAGTGCTAGACAGGACGGAGTGAAAGAGACCCAGTACTTC

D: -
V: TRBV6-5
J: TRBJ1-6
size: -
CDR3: CASRNPGNSPLHF
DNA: TGTGCCAGCAGGAACCCAGGAAATTCACCCCTCCACTTT

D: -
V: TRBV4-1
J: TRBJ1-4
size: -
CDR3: CASSQEVPGEKLFF
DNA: TGCGCCAGCAGCCAAGAAGTACCAGGCGAAAAACTGTTTTTT

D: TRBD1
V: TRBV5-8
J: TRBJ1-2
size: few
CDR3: CASSLDPTGYDYGYTF
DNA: TGTGCCAGCAGCTTGGATCCGACAGGGTACGACTATGGCTACACCTTC

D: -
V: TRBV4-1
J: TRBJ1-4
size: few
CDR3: CASSQLQWEKLFF
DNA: TGCGCCAGCAGCCAATTACAGTGGGAAAAACTGTTTTTT

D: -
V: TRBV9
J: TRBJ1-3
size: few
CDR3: CANSTYSGNTIYF
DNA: TGTGCCAACTCCACGTACTCTGGAAACACCATATATTTT

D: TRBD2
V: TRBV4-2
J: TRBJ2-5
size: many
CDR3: CASSQTGGAGETQYF
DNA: TGTGCCAGCAGCCAAACCGGGGGGGCCGGGGAGACCCAGTACTTC

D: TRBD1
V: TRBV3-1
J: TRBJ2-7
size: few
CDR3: CASSQEVARGPYEQYF
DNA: TGTGCCAGCAGCCAAGAGGTTGCCAGGGGGCCCTACGAGCAGTACTTC